This TCR beta chain was identified in a study of blood T cell repertoires in COVID-19. About the study: Spain, Italy and the United States supplied samples that represented acute and convalescent COVID-19.

From germline, CDR1 is SGHRS and CDR2 YFSETQ. Trimming removed 0 bases from V and 2 bases from J; junction bases left unmatched: 2. This CDR3 has 14 amino acids. Data came from immunoSEQ multiplex PCR; TCRdb stores just in-frame clones and leaves some out. In the table there are about 400,000 clones, about 83% of which are singletons. Sequenced material: PBMCs or T cells enriched from blood (not recorded which). This receptor was identified in a woman aged 45-59 years who had recovered from COVID-19. V and J are TRBV5-1 and TRBJ2-7; 7 nucleotides align to TRBD2. Here the CDR3 reads CASSLELATYEQYF. The CDR3 DNA reads as TGCGCCAGCAGCTTGGAACTAGCGACCTACGAGCAGTACTTC. Full variable domain (missing parts from reference TRBV5-1 and TRBJ2-7): KAGVTQTPRYLIKTRGQQVTLSCSPISGHRSVSWYQQTPGQGLQFLFEYFSETQRNKGNFPGRFSGRQFSNSRSEMNVSTLELGDSALYLCASSLELATYEQYFGPGTRLTVT.